This T cell receptor beta chain was sequenced in a study of shared clonotypes between healthy human individuals. As for the study in general: Per donor, CD8 memory used one plate, CD8 naive used two, CD4 memory used three and CD4 naive used three.

Genomic DNA of each subset was evenly split across several immunoSEQ plates. The assay was immunoSEQ multiplex PCR, and TCRdb's table has in-frame clones only and misses some. The repertoire includes roughly 2.2 million clones, over 90% of them detected once, and about 0.39% sits in the top ten. This clone was picked up one time. Within the sample, other DNA sequences also encode this same CDR3. The donor cohort consisted entirely of Caucasian adults residing in Nashville, Tennessee. The sample consisted of naive CD4+ T cells from PBMCs. Specified subset: CD45RA+ positively selected. The source is a man aged 18 to 29 in good health. Some clones in this sample may be carry-over from other donors' samples.

The CDR3 sequence: CASSRANYGYTF. CDR3 nucleotides: TGTGCCAGTAGCCGGGCTAACTATGGCTACACCTTC. The genes are TRBV19 and TRBJ1-2, with no clear D. This CDR3 spans 12 amino acids. The V gene's germline CDR1 is LNHDA and CDR2 SQIVND (reference sequence). Trimming stripped 6 bases from V and 0 bases from J, with 5 bases between.